The clone carrying this T cell receptor beta chain has only one observation. What it binds is unknown. V lost 6 bases to trimming and J lost 0 bases, with 2 bases between them. This CDR3 spans 10 amino acids. Germline V CDR1 and CDR2: DFQATT, SNEGSKA (reference sequence). This sample is drawn from a study of OX40 agonist ivuxolimab in advanced cancers. Study overall: Hepatocellular carcinoma, melanoma, renal cell or head and neck cancer was diagnosed in the dose-escalation patients.

The data were produced by immunoSEQ multiplex PCR, yet TCRdb's version contains in-frame clones alone and is incomplete. The data contain 35,000 to 40,000 clones, approximately 80% of them singletons. Study-wide results and caveats: Partial responders at 0.1-3.0 mg/kg had among the lowest clonal expansion. At doses 0.1 to 3.0 mg/kg, CD4+ and CD8+ clones expanded.

The chain is built from TRBV20-1 and TRBJ1-2, with D hard to call. The sequence was obtained from an adult with an advanced solid tumor such as melanoma, head and neck, liver or kidney cancer. Sequenced material: CD4+ or CD8+ T cells sorted from blood, taken in a trial of the OX40 agonist ivuxolimab. CDR3 nucleotides: TGCAGTGCCACTAACTATGGCTACACCTTC. Encoded protein: CSATNYGYTF.